In this sample, the clone carrying this T cell receptor (beta chain) turned up many times. TCRdb re-called the reads with MiXCR, one entry per CDR3 protein. Counted here are 400,000 to 550,000 distinct CDR3 sequences, approximately 11% occurring once; the ten biggest clones make up roughly a tenth. The V gene end was trimmed by 2 bases and the J gene end by 7 bases; junction bases not matched to a gene: 4. CDR1 and CDR2 from the germline V gene are MNHNY and SVGAGI (reference sequence). CDR3 size: 14 residues. This specimen belongs to a study of T cell repertoires in cytomegalovirus infection. Study-level information: Signatures in public TCR beta sequences pointed to both CMV infection and matching HLA type.

The sequenced sample consisted of PBMCs. The clonotype comes from a human donor in good health (CMV status not recorded). Some clones in this sample may be carry-over from other donors' samples. The V call is TRBV6-6, the J call TRBJ1-2, with TRBD1 identical over 10 bases. The CDR3 reads CASSYAGQGGGYTF. In nucleotides, the CDR3 is TGTGCCAGCAGTTACGCTGGACAGGGGGGTGGCTACACCTTC.